The 22 T cell receptor beta chains below come from one sample, sequenced in a study of early stage breast cancer tumors. Generated by immunoSEQ multiplex PCR, the TCRdb table keeps only in-frame clones and is missing some. The sample has about 41,000 clones, about three quarters seen once. Specimen: blood. Receptors were obtained from a person in their fifties with breast cancer.

In this sample, this clone turned up once. This rearrangement joins TRBV7-9 to TRBJ1-4, with 9 bases matching TRBD1. This CDR3 has 15 amino acids. V dropped 5 bases and J dropped 4; count of bases not matched to a gene: 5. Germline lookup yields CDR1 SEHNR and CDR2 FQNEAQ (reference sequence). CDR3 amino acids: CASSRRQGGNEKLFF. In DNA form, the CDR3 reads TGTGCCAGCAGCCGGCGACAGGGGGGTAATGAAAAACTGTTTTTT.

This clone has more than one count but fewer than ten. V usage is TRBV2 and J usage is TRBJ1-1; 8 bases are shared with TRBD1. CDR1 is SNHLY, CDR2 FYNNEI, per germline. The J segment lost 3 bases and the V segment lost 6 bases, leaving 6 bases of the junction unmatched. The CDR3 has 14 residues. CDR3 bases: TGTGCCAGCAGATCCGAGACAGGGGACACTGAAGCTTTCTTT. This codes for CASRSETGDTEAFF.

This clone has a handful of counts. This chain links TRBV21-1 with TRBJ1-2; the table names TRBD1, a call not compared with the DNA. TRBV21-1 is labeled a pseudogene. The CDR3 length is 15 residues. CDR3 nucleotide sequence: TGTGCCAGCAGCTGCAAGGGGTTCCGTGACTATGGCTACACCTTC. Its translation: CASSCKGFRDYGYTF.

There are a few counts of this clone. J is TRBJ1-1 and V is TRBV25-1; D is uncertain. V dropped 3 bases and J dropped 5 bases, with 13 bases sitting between them. The germline V gene has CDR1 MGHDK and CDR2 SYGVNS. This CDR3 comprises 14 residues. CDR3 region: CASSEVDVETEAFF. The CDR3 nucleotides read TGTGCCAGCAGTGAGGTTGATGTTGAGACTGAAGCTTTCTTT.

The chain couples TRBV28 to TRBJ2-5; TRBD2 matches at 8 bases. In germline, CDR1 is MDHEN, CDR2 SYDVKM. The CDR3 contains 14 residues. Trimming at V came to 3 bases and at J to 5 bases, leaving 5 bases not matched to a gene. The chain's CDR3 is CASSLGLAGETQYF. The CDR3 nucleotides read TGTGCCAGCAGTTTGGGGCTAGCGGGCGAGACCCAGTACTTC.

The rearrangement joins TRBV7-9 to TRBJ1-3; no reliable D call. Germline assignment: CDR1 SEHNR and CDR2 FQNEAQ (reference sequence). The CDR3 length is 13 residues. V lost 5 bases and J lost 6, with 11 bases in between. The CDR3: CASSPGLINTIYF. The CDR3 bases are TGTGCCAGCAGCCCAGGACTTATAAACACCATATATTTT. Full variable domain (remainder filled in from reference TRBV7-9 and TRBJ1-3): DTGVSQNPRHKITKRGQNVTFRCDPISEHNRLYWYRQTLGQGPEFLTYFQNEAQLEKSRLLSDRFSAERPKGSFSTLEIQRTEQGDSAMYLCASSPGLINTIYFGEGSWLTVV.

This clone was observed a few times. The chain joins TRBV9 to TRBJ1-1, with D possibly matching TRBD1 (6 bases). Trimming took 2 bases from V and 5 from J, leaving 10 bases between them. The CDR3 sequence is 13 residues long. Germline V CDR1 and CDR2: SGDLS, YYNGEE. The CDR3 loop reads CASSVEGGTEAFF. CDR3 coding DNA: TGTGCCAGCAGCGTGGAGGGGGGGACTGAAGCTTTCTTT.

There are a few counts of this clone. V and J are TRBV27 and TRBJ1-1, with D maybe TRBD1 (5 bases). Germline V CDR1 and CDR2: MNHEY, SMNVEV (reference sequence). The V gene lost 3 bases and the J gene lost 8 bases, with 7 bases spanning the gap. This CDR3 is built from 11 residues. CDR3 sequence reads: CASSFGAEAFF. CDR3 nucleotide sequence: TGTGCCAGCAGTTTTGGGGCCGAAGCTTTCTTT.

This sequence joins TRBV5-1 and TRBJ2-7; TRBD1 matches 7 bases. Unmatched junction bases numbered 8, after V lost 4 bases and J lost 7 bases. This CDR3 region has 13 residues. Germline CDR1 reads SGHRS; CDR2 reads YFSETQ. Here the CDR3 DNA reads TGCGCCAGCAGCGCTACACAGGGGCGGGAGCAGTACTTC. It is translated as CASSATQGREQYF.

The genes are TRBV12-5 and TRBJ2-5, with 7 nucleotides matching TRBD1. CDR1 is LGHNT and CDR2 is FRNRAP in the germline V gene. CDR3 length: 13 residues. The V and J ends lost 7 bases and 5 bases, in that order; junction bases with no gene match: 7. The CDR3 protein is CASELDREETQYF. The CDR3 DNA follows: TGTGCTAGTGAGCTCGACAGGGAGGAGACCCAGTACTTC.

This clone was counted a single time. The chain employs TRBV5-5 and TRBJ2-2; D call uncertain. The V gene's germline CDR1 is SGHKS and CDR2 YYEKEE (reference sequence). The CDR3 loop spans 14 amino acids. Trimming removed 1 base from V and 0 bases from J, with 4 bases in between. In nucleotides, the CDR3 is TGTGCCAGCAGCTTGACTGCGAACACCGGGGAGCTGTTTTTT. This translates into CASSLTANTGELFF.

The chain links TRBV5-3 to TRBJ1-1; tentative D call: TRBD1 (5 bases). TRBV5-3 is an open reading frame whose function is uncertain. V shed 3 bases and J shed 5 bases, with 20 bases lying between them. The CDR3 is made up of 16 amino acids. The CDR3 sequence is CARSWCGFSGWTEAFF. CDR3 coding DNA: TGTGCCAGAAGCTGGTGTGGCTTCTCAGGGTGGACTGAAGCTTTCTTT.

The chain joins TRBV15 to TRBJ2-6; 10 nucleotides agree with TRBD2. The CDR3 is 15 residues long. The V and J ends lost 7 bases and 1 base, in that order; junction bases with no gene match: 1. Per germline, CDR1 LNHNV and CDR2 YYDKDF (reference sequence). CDR3 in amino acids: CATTSGSSGANVLTF. CDR3 in DNA: TGTGCCACCACTAGCGGGAGTTCTGGGGCCAACGTCCTGACTTTC.

The chain joins TRBV4-3 to TRBJ1-6; D is perhaps TRBD1 (6 bases). The CDR3 runs to 15 residues. Germline CDR1 reads LGHNA; CDR2 reads YSLEER. V shed 0 bases and J shed 6 bases, with 9 bases lying between them. The chain's CDR3 is CASSQDAQGNSPLHF. Here the CDR3 DNA reads TGCGCCAGCAGCCAAGATGCACAGGGTAATTCACCCCTCCACTTT.

This clone was counted between two and nine times. The V gene is TRBV27, the J gene TRBJ2-7, with 7 bases fitting TRBD2. The V gene's germline CDR1 is MNHEY and CDR2 SMNVEV (reference sequence). Losses at the gene ends were 6 bases for V and 3 bases for J; bases not matched to a gene: 8. This CDR3 is 14 amino acids long. The CDR3 sequence: CASSPLAAVYEQYF. The CDR3 DNA is TGTGCCAGCAGCCCCCTAGCGGCCGTCTACGAGCAGTACTTC.

The V and J genes are TRBV5-1 and TRBJ2-3, with TRBD2 matching over 10 bases. The CDR3 length is 16 residues. Germline CDR1 reads SGHRS; CDR2 reads YFSETQ. Unmatched junction bases numbered 10, after V lost 7 bases and J lost 2 bases. DNA for the CDR3: TGCGCCAGCCGAGGGGGGGGGACTAGCGACACAGATACGCAGTATTTT. It is translated as CASRGGGTSDTDTQYF.

This chain uses TRBV10-2 with TRBJ2-4, with a weak D call TRBD2 (5 bases). The germline V gene encodes CDR1 WSHSY and CDR2 SAAADI. CDR3 length: 11 residues. Trimming removed 2 bases from V and 9 bases from J, with 5 bases in between. The CDR3 protein is CASSEGSIQYF. The CDR3 region has the DNA TGCGCCAGCAGTGAGGGGAGCATTCAGTACTTC.

The chain links TRBV4-3 to TRBJ1-6; no definite D call. This CDR3 comprises 17 residues. V lost 1 base, J lost 6 bases, and 16 bases lay in between. CDR1 LGHNA and CDR2 YSLEER come from the germline V gene. As DNA, the CDR3 is TGCGCCAGCAGCCAAGCGGGAGGGATTCCGAGTAATTCACCCCTCCACTTT. This sequence encodes CASSQAGGIPSNSPLHF.

V is TRBV9 and J is TRBJ1-5; D not certain. The CDR3 runs to 14 residues. Trimming took off 4 bases at V and 1 base at J, with 9 bases between the two ends. CDR1 is SGDLS and CDR2 is YYNGEE in the germline V gene. Here the CDR3 reads CASSPGASNQPQHF. CDR3 sequence (DNA): TGTGCCAGCAGCCCCGGTGCGAGCAATCAGCCCCAGCATTTT. Supplemented by reference TRBV9 and TRBJ1-5, the full variable domain reads DSGVTQTPKHLITATGQRVTLRCSPRSGDLSVYWYQQSLDQGLQFLIQYYNGEERAKGNILERFSAQQFPDLHSELNLSSLELGDSALYFCASSPGASNQPQHFGDGTRLSIL.

V and J are TRBV11-2 and TRBJ2-7; the D gene is possibly TRBD2 (5 bases). The CDR3 is made up of 15 amino acids. V lost 0 bases, J lost 6 bases, and 15 bases lay in between. CDR1 and CDR2 from the germline V gene are SGHAT and FQNNGV. The CDR3 sequence: CASSLDGVLTREQYF. The CDR3 DNA reads TGTGCCAGCAGCTTAGACGGGGTTCTAACACGCGAGCAGTACTTC.

This clone has just a few counts. The chain joins TRBV2 to TRBJ2-3; 9 positions agree with TRBD2. The CDR3 covers 15 residues. CDR1 is SNHLY, CDR2 FYNNEI, per germline. V was pared by 6 bases and J by 5 bases, with 9 bases of the junction left unmatched. The CDR3 nucleotides are TGTGCCAGCAGCTACAAGCGGGGGGCCGAAGATACGCAGTATTTT. Protein product: CASSYKRGAEDTQYF.

This sequence joins TRBV30 and TRBJ2-5, with a possible D match to TRBD1 (6 bases). V was shortened by 2 bases and J by 11 bases, with 15 bases between the two germline ends. This CDR3 has 12 residues. Germline-derived CDR1 and CDR2 are GTSNPN and SVGIG (reference sequence). CDR3 in DNA: TGTGCCTGGAGTCCACAGGGCGTGGGGCAGTACTTC. This encodes CAWSPQGVGQYF. The whole variable domain, filled in from reference TRBV30 and TRBJ2-5, reads SQTIHQWPATLVQPVGSPLSLECTVEGTSNPNLYWYRQAAGRGLQLLFYSVGIGQISSEVPQNLSASRPQDRQFILSSKKLLLSDSGFYLCAWSPQGVGQYFGPGTRLLVL.